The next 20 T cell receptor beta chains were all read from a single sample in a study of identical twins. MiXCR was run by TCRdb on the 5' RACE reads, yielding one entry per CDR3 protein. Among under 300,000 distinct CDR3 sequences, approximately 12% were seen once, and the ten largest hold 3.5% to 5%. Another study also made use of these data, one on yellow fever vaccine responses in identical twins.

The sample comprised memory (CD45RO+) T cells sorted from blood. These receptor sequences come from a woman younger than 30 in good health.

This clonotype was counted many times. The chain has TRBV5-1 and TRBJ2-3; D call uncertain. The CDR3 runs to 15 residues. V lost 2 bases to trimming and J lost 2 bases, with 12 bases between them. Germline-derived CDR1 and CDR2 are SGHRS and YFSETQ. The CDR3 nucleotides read TGCGCCAGCAGCTTTTTCCAGCCCTACACAGATACGCAGTATTTT. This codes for CASSFFQPYTDTQYF.

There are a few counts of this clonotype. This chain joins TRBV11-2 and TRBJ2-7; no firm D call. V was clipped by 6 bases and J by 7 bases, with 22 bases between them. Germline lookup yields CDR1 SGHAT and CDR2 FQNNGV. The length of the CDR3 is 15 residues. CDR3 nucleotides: TGTGCCAGCAGTCCCAATAAGGGAATCAAGCCTGAGCAGTACTTC. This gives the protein CASSPNKGIKPEQYF.

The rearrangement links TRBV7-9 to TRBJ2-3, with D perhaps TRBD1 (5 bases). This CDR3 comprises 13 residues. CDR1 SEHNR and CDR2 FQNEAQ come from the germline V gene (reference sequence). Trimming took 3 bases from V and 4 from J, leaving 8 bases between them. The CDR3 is CASSLLGADTQYF. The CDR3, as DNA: TGTGCCAGCAGCTTGTTAGGGGCAGATACGCAGTATTTT.

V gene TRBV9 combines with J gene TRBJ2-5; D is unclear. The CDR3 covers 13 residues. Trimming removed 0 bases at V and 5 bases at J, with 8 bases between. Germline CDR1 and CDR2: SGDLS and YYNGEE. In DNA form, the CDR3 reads TGTGCCAGCAGCGTAGCTACCGGGGAGACCCAGTACTTC. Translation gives CASSVATGETQYF.

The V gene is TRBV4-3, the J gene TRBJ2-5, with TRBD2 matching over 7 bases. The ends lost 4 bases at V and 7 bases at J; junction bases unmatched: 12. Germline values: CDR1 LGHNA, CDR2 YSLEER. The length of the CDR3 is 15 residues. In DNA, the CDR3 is TGCGCCAGCAGCCCAAACAACGCCAGGGAGGGGACCCAGTACTTC. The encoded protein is CASSPNNAREGTQYF.

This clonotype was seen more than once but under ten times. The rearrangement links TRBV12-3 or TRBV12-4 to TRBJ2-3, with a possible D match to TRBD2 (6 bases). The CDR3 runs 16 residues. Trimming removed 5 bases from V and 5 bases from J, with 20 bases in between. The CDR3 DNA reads TGTGCCAGCAGTAATTTTCGGGAAAACGGGGGAGATACGCAGTATTTT. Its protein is CASSNFRENGGDTQYF.

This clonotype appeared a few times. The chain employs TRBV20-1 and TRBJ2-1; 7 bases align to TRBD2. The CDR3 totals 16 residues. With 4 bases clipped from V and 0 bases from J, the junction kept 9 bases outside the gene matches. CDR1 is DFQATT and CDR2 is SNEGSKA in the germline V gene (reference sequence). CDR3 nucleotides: TGCAGTGCTAAGGAGGGAGGGAGCAACTCCTACAATGAGCAGTTCTTC. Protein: CSAKEGGSNSYNEQFF.

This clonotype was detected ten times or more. The CDR3 loop is CATLAGNSYEQYF. CDR3 nucleotide sequence: TGTGCCACCCTAGCGGGAAACTCCTACGAGCAGTACTTC. V is TRBV6-1 and J is TRBJ2-7; 9 nucleotides align to TRBD2. The germline CDR1 and CDR2 sequences are MNHNS and SASEGT. J gave up 0 bases and V 10 bases, and 4 bases lay outside the gene matches. CDR3 length: 13 residues.

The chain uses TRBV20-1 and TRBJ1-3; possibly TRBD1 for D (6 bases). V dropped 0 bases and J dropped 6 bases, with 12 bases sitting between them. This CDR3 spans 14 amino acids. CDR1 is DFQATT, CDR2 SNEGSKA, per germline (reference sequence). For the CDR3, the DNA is TGCAGTGCTAGAGACGCATACAGGGCAAACACCATATATTTT. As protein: CSARDAYRANTIYF.

CDR3 nucleotides: TGTGCCAGCAGTTATCCGACCGGGACAGGGTTTGGCGAGCAGTACTTC. It encodes CASSYPTGTGFGEQYF. This chain uses TRBV27 with TRBJ2-7; TRBD1 aligns across 9 bases. Unmatched junction bases numbered 13, after V lost 4 bases and J lost 6 bases. CDR1 and CDR2 (germline): MNHEY, SMNVEV (reference sequence). The CDR3 runs 16 residues.

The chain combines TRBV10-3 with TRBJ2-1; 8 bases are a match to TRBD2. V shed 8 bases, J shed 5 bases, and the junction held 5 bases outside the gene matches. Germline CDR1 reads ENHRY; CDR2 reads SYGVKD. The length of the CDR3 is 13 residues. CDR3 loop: CAIGLADNNEQFF. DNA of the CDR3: TGTGCCATCGGACTAGCAGATAACAATGAGCAGTTCTTC.

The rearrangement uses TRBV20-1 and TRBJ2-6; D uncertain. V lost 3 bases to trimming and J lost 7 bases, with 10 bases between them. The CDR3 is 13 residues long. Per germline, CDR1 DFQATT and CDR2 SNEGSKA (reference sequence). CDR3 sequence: CSARPSGANVLTF. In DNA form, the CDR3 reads TGCAGTGCTAGGCCGAGTGGAGCCAACGTCCTGACTTTC.

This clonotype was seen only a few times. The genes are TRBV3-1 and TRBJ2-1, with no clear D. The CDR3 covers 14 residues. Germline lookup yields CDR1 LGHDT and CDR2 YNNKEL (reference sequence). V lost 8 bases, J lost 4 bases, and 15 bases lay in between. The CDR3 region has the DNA TGTGCCAGCTCGGCGCGGTCTACTTACAATGAGCAGTTCTTC. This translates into CASSARSTYNEQFF.

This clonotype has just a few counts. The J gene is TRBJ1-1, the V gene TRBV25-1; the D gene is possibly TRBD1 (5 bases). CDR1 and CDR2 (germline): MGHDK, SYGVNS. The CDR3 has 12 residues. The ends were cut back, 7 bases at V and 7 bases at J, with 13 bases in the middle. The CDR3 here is CASTKEQGEAFF. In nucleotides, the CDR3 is TGTGCCAGCACCAAAGAGCAGGGTGAAGCTTTCTTT.

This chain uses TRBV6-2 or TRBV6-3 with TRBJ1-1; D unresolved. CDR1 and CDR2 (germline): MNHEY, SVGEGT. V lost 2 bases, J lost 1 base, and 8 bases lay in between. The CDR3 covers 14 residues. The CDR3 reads CASSYSSENTEAFF. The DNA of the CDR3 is TGTGCCAGCAGTTACAGCTCCGAGAACACTGAAGCTTTCTTT.

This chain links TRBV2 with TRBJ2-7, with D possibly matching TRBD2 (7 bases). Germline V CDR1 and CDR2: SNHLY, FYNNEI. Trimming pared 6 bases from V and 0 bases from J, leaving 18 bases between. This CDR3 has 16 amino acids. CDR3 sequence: CASRRNGGPASYEQYF. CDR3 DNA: TGTGCCAGCAGAAGAAACGGGGGGCCTGCCTCCTACGAGCAGTACTTC.

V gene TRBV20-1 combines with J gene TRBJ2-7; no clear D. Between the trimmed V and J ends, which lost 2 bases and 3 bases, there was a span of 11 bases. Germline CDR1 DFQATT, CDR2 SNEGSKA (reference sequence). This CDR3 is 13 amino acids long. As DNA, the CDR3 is TGCAGTGCTAGATATCTCGCGGACTACGAGCAGTACTTC. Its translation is CSARYLADYEQYF.

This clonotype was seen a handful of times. CDR3 DNA sequence: TGTGCCAGCAGCCAGGACAGGGAGGGTTTTAATGAGCAGTTCTTC. Translated: CASSQDREGFNEQFF. The V and J genes are TRBV5-4 and TRBJ2-1; tentative D call: TRBD1 (8 bases). This CDR3 region has 15 residues. The ends were cut back, 4 bases at V and 7 bases at J, with 18 bases in the middle. Per the germline V gene, CDR1 is SGHNT and CDR2 is YYREEE (reference sequence).

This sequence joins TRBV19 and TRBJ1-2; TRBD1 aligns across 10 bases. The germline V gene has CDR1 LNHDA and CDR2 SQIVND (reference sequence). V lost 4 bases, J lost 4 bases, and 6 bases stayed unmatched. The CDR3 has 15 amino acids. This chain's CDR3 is CASSTGQGGTYGYTF. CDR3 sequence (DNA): TGTGCCAGTAGTACCGGACAGGGGGGGACCTATGGCTACACCTTC.

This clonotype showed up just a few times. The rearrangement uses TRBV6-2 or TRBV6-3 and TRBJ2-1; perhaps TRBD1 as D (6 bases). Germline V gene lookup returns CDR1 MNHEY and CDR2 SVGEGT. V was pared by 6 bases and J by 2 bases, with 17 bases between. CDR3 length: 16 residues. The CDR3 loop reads CASRPTGFVAYNEQFF. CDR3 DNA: TGTGCCAGCAGACCCACAGGGTTTGTTGCCTACAATGAGCAGTTCTTC.